A selection of T cell receptor beta chains follows, all from one sample in a study of Graves' ophthalmopathy and Graves' hyperthyroidism. Each CDR3 protein gets one entry after TCRdb re-called the multiplex PCR reads with MiXCR. The data contain about 600,000 distinct CDR3 sequences, roughly 40% of them singletons. Sequencing input: peripheral blood or thyroid tissue (not recorded which). These receptors all come from an adult man with Graves' hyperthyroidism. Both conserved end residues are part of each CDR3. D genes are given only for firm matches. Size tells how often a clone was seen (once, few, many) or the class of an expanded clone, and some rows leave it out.

NA | TRBJ1-1 | TRBV12-3/TRBV12-4 | many | CASSYQIPWGTEAFF
TRBD2 | NA | TRBV7-9 | NA | CASSGPGLAEYNEQFF
TRBD2 | TRBJ2-2 | TRBV6-5 | NA | CASSLTSGNTNTGELFF
NA | TRBJ1-1 | TRBV29-1 | NA | CSVRQGSPATEAFF
NA | TRBJ1-2 | TRBV20-1 | many | CSPKGAYGYTF
TRBD1 | TRBJ1-3 | TRBV20-1 | NA | CSARGDRSGNTIYF
TRBD1 | TRBJ1-5 | TRBV24-1 | few | CATSDNRGPNQPQHF
TRBD1 | TRBJ2-7 | TRBV5-5 | NA | CASSLEDRGEQYF
TRBD1 | TRBJ1-5 | TRBV29-1 | many | CSVTTTGEKLDQPQHF
NA | TRBJ1-2 | TRBV24-1 | many | CATSDSDSNYGYTF
NA | TRBJ1-5 | TRBV7-2 | many | CASSPGDRHNQPQHF
NA | TRBJ2-7 | TRBV5-1 | NA | CASSLVLGSSYEQYF
TRBD2 | TRBJ2-5 | TRBV7-9 | many | CASSLDGLAEETQYF
NA | TRBJ1-5 | TRBV7-9 | NA | CASRRSGEGNQPQHF
NA | TRBJ1-2 | TRBV6-6 | many | CASSYPARHPNYGYTF
NA | TRBJ2-3 | TRBV19 | NA | CASKNRGGITSTDTQYF
NA | TRBJ1-2 | TRBV13 | many | CASSLGGDKEYGYTF
NA | TRBJ1-2 | TRBV29-1 | NA | CSLTTRGYGYTF
TRBD1 | TRBJ1-1 | TRBV12-3/TRBV12-4 | few | CASSLETGAGTEAFF
TRBD2 | TRBJ2-7 | TRBV5-5 | NA | CAGSMVGGTSGRPYEQYF
TRBD1 | TRBJ1-4 | TRBV6-6 | NA | CASSSWDRPNEKLFF
TRBD1 | TRBJ1-1 | TRBV2 | NA | CASSEPTGEVTEAFF
TRBD1 | TRBJ1-5 | TRBV10-3 | many | CATDGGTGRDQPQHF
NA | TRBJ1-6 | TRBV2 | many | CASKVQGQTNSPLHF
NA | TRBJ2-5 | TRBV20-1 | many | CSASRGSSQETQYF
TRBD1 | TRBJ2-5 | TRBV7-8 | many | CASSFGTGGKTQYF
NA | TRBJ1-5 | TRBV6-1 | few | CASSEWGGGNQPQHF
NA | TRBJ2-5 | TRBV20-1 | NA | CSARGTGRWETQYF
NA | TRBJ2-3 | TRBV9 | NA | CASIGRVNTDTQYF
NA | TRBJ1-1 | TRBV7-9 | few | CASSREPPRGTEAFF
NA | TRBJ2-7 | TRBV29-1 | NA | CASSLPLITYEQYF
NA | TRBJ2-7 | TRBV7-9 | NA | CASSPGGTDYEQYF
NA | TRBJ2-5 | TRBV11-2 | NA | CASSSGIGQETQYF
TRBD1 | TRBJ1-2 | TRBV12-3/TRBV12-4 | many | CASRFQGGTNYGYTF
NA | TRBJ1-5 | TRBV12-3/TRBV12-4 | many | CASSARRGVSNQPQHF
NA | TRBJ1-2 | TRBV12-3/TRBV12-4 | many | CASSLRDYGYTF
NA | TRBJ2-7 | TRBV20-1 | few | CSARDPSYSSYEQYF
NA | TRBJ1-1 | TRBV30 | NA | CAWRGQMNTEAFF
NA | TRBJ2-7 | TRBV6-5 | NA | CASSFPRATVYEQYF
NA | TRBJ1-5 | TRBV7-9 | many | CASSIGQYQPQHF
NA | TRBJ2-7 | TRBV5-6 | many | CASSFGGQRGRIHEQYF
TRBD1 | TRBJ2-7 | TRBV7-9 | many | CASSPLGQGVGEQYF
NA | TRBJ2-2 | TRBV5-1 | many | CASSPSGTGELFF